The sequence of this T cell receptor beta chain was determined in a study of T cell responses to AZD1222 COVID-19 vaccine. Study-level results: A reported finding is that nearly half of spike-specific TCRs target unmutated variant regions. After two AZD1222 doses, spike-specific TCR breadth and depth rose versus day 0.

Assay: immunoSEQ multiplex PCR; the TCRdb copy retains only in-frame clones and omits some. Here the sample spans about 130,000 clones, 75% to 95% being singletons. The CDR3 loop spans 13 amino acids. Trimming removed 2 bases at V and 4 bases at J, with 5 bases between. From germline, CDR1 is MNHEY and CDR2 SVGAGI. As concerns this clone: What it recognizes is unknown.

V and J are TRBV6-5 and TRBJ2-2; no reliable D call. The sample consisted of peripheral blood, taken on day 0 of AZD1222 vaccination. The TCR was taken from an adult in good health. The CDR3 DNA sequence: TGTGCCAGCAGTTACGGCGGCACCGGGGAGCTGTTTTTT. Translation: CASSYGGTGELFF.